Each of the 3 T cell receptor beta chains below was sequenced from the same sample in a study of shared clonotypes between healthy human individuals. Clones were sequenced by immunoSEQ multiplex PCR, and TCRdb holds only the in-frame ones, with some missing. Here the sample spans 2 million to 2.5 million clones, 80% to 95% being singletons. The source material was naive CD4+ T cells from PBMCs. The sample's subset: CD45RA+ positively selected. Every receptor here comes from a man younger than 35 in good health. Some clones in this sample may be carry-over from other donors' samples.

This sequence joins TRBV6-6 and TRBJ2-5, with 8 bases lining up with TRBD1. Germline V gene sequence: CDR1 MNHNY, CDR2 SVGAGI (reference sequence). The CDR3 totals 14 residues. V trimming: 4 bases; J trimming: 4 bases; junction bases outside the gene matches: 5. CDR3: CASSSRGLGETQYF. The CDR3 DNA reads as TGTGCCAGCAGTTCCAGGGGGCTGGGAGAGACCCAGTACTTC.

In DNA, the CDR3 is TGTGCCAGCAGTTACTCAGTGCTTGGCGGAACCTACGAGCAGTACTTC. This codes for CASSYSVLGGTYEQYF. The V gene is TRBV6-5, the J gene TRBJ2-7; D remains unclear. Between the trimmed V and J ends, which lost 0 bases and 2 bases, there was a span of 14 bases. The germline CDR1 and CDR2 sequences are MNHEY and SVGAGI. CDR3 length equals 16 residues.

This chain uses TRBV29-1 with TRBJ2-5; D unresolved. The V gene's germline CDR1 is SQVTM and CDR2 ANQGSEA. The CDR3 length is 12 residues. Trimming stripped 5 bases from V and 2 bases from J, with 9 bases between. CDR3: CSVTDGQETQYF. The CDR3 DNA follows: TGCAGCGTTACGGACGGGCAAGAGACCCAGTACTTC.